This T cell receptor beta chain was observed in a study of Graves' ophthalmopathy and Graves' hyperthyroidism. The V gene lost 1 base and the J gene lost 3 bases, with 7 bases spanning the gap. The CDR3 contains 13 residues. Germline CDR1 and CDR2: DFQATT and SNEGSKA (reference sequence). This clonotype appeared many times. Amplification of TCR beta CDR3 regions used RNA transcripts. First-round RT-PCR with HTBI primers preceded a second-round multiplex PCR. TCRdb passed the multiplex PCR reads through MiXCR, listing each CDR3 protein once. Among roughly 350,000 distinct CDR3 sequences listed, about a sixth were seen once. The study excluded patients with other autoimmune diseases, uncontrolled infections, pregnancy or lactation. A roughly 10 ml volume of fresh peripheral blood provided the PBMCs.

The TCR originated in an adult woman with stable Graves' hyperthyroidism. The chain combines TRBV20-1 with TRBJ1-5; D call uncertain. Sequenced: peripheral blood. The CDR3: CSARGGPNQPQHF. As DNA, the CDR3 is TGCAGTGCTAGAGGAGGGCCCAATCAGCCCCAGCATTTT.